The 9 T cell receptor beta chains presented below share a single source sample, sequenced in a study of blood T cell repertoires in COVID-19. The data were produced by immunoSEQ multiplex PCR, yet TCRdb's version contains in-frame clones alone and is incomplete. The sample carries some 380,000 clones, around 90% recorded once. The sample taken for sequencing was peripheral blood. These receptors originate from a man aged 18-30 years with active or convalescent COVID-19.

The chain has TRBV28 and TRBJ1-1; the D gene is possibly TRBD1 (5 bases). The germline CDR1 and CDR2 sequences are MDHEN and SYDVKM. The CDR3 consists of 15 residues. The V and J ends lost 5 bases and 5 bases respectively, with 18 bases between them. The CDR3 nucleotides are TGTGCCAGCAGTCCCCACCTGGGGGGAAGGACTGAAGCTTTCTTT. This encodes CASSPHLGGRTEAFF.

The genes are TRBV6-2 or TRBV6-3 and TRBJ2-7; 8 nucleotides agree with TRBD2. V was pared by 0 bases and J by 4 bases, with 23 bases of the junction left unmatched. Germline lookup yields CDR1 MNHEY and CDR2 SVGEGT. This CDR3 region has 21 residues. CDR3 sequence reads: CASSYSRIGTSMVLLGYEQYF. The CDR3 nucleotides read TGTGCCAGCAGTTACTCAAGAATTGGGACTAGTATGGTTCTTTTGGGGTACGAGCAGTACTTC.

The CDR3 DNA reads TGTGCCAGCTCACCACCTGAGACGGGTTCTAACTATGGCTACACCTTC. As protein: CASSPPETGSNYGYTF. The chain employs TRBV18 and TRBJ1-2; D is ambiguous. Germline CDR1 KGHSH, CDR2 LQKENI. The CDR3 is 16 residues long. The V end lost 0 bases, the J end lost 0 bases, and 11 bases lay between the germline ends.

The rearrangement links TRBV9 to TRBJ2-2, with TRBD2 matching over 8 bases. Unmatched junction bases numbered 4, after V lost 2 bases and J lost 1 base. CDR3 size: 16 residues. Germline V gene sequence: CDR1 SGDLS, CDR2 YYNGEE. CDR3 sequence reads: CASSVPAGGNTGELFF. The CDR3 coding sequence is TGTGCCAGCAGCGTGCCCGCGGGAGGGAACACCGGGGAGCTGTTTTTT.

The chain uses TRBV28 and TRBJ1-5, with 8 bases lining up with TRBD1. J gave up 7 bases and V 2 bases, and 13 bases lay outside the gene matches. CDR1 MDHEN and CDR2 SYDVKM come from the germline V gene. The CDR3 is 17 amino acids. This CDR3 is CASSLPNPDRAGQPQHF. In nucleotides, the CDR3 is TGTGCCAGCAGTTTACCTAACCCGGACAGGGCAGGCCAGCCCCAGCATTTT. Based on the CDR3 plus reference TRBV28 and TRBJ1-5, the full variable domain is DVKVTQSSRYLVKRTGEKVFLECVQDMDHENMFWYRQDPGLGLRLIYFSYDVKMKEKGDIPEGYSVSREKKERFSLILESASTNQTSMYLCASSLPNPDRAGQPQHFGDGTRLSIL.

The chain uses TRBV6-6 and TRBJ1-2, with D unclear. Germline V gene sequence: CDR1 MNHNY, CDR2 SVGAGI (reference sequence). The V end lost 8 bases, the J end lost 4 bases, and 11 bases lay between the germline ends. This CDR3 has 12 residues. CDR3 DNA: TGTGCCAGCGTAGAGGAGGGCTATGGCTACACCTTC. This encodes CASVEEGYGYTF.

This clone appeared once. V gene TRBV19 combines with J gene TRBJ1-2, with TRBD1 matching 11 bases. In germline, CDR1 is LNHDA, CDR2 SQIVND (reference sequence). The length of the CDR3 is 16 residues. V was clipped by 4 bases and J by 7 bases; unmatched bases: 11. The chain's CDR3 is CASSTGTGGFDGGYTF. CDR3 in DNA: TGTGCCAGTAGTACAGGGACAGGGGGTTTCGACGGTGGCTACACCTTC.

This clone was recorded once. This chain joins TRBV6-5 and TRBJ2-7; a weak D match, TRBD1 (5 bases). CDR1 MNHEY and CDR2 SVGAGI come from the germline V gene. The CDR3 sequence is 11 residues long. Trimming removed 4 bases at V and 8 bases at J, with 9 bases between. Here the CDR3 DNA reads TGTGCCAGCAGTTTTGGACAAAAGCAGTACTTC. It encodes CASSFGQKQYF.

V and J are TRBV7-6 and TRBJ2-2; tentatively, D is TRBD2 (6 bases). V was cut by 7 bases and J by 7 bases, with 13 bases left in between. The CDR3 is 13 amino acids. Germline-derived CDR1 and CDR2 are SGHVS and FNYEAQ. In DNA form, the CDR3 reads TGTGCCAGCACTAATAGGGGAGGCGGGGAGCTGTTTTTT. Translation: CASTNRGGGELFF.